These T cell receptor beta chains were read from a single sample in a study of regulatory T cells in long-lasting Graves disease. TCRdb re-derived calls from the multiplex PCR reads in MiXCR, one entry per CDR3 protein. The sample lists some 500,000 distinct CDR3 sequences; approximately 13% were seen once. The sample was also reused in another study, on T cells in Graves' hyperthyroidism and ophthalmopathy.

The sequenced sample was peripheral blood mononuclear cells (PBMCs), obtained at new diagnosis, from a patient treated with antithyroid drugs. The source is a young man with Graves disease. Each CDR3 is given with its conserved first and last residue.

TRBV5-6	CASLRRGLEETQYF
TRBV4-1	CASSQELAGAVYEQYF
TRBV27	CASSHDRGNIQYF
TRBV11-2	CASSSNRGRGSLDEQFF
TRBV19	CASSRGPTYEQYF
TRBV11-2	CASRTFRGPLKSTDTQYF
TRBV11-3	CASSLAGGSLTDTQYF
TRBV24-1	CATSDLPGLAGAREQYF
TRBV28	CASSTDRDLNTGELFF
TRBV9	CASNPSGSSETQYF
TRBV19	CASRNTGGLAGSHEQFF
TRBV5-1	CASSLRTRDTGELFF
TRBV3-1	CASSLSTMQLNYEQYF
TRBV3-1	CASSQSGTEAFF
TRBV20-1	CSASTGGAGANVLTF
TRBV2	CASSFDTGGDQPQHF
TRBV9	CASSVEYGTSGSNEQFF
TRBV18	CASSPLPDSGNTIYF
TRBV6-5	CASSYGPPSANEKLFF
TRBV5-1	CASTGTGHTGELFF
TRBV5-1	CASSFGRVYNEQFF
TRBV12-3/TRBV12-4	CASSPGTFRGNIQYF
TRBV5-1	CASSPSRTGLGETQYF
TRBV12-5	CASVIGHTTIPPGYEQYF
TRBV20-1	CSAVSGVVNEQFF
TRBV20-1	CSARGLASYNEQFF
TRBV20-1	CSARLAGINTDTQYF
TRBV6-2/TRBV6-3	CASSPRGGDSPNQPQHF
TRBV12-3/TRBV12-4	CASSLARGGQPQHF
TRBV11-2	CASSFGGGDTGELFF
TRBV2	CASSGTVSSYEQYF
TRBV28	CASSKGPLGAFF
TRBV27	CANRAAEIASNTGELFF
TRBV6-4	CASSDSGGSGANVLTF
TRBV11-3	CASSLTADGYEQYF
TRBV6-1	CASTFRDYGSYEQYF
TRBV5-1	CASGTGQVGTEAFF
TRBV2	CALSAGGNEQFF
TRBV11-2	CASSVVVEQYF
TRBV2	CASGGGSTVARSPGRYTEAFF
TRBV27	CASSSRQGAIYEQYF
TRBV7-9	CASSQGGGELFF
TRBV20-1	CSARTQGSAFF
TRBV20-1	CSASSPQGTSYEQYF
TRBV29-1	CSVAGVGETQYF
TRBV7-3	CASSLPTDRDEQYF
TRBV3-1	CASSQTSASLYEQFF
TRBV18	CASSPFREYTGELFF
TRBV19	CASSIPGYSNQPQHF
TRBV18	CASSPGQGQYEQYF
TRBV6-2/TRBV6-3	CASSYFDEQYF
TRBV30	CAWRTGSNSPLHF